This TCR beta chain was sequenced during a study of response to subunit inactivated influenza vaccine. Overall study findings and caveats: Only a handful of new T cells, the authors suggested, are recruited with each seasonal influenza vaccination.

TCRdb re-called the RT-PCR reads with MiXCR, one entry per CDR3 protein. The table shows some 850,000 distinct CDR3 sequences, with less than 20% occurring only once. Germline CDR1 reads SNHLY; CDR2 reads FYNNEI. The CDR3 is 12 amino acids. Trimming removed 6 bases from V and 7 bases from J, with 12 bases in between. In this sample, this clonotype turned up a few times. Antigen unknown. This TCR was recovered from a man in his fifties who received an inactivated influenza vaccine. Here the sequenced sample was PBMCs from blood, taken more than 4 days after vaccination. The chain carries TRBV2 and TRBJ1-1; D is uncertain. The CDR3 loop reads CASRNSGIEAFF. Here the CDR3 DNA reads TGTGCCAGCAGGAACAGTGGTATTGAAGCTTTCTTT.